The 16 T cell receptor beta chains listed next were all sequenced from one sample in a study of cytotoxic CD8 clonotypes in ibrutinib-treated CLL. Assay: immunoSEQ multiplex PCR; the TCRdb copy retains only in-frame clones and omits some. The sample has about 50,000 clones; 57% are singletons. Source: PBMCs, taken after 24 months of ibrutinib treatment. The source is a human donor with chronic lymphocytic leukemia.

The chain has TRBV7-6 and TRBJ1-1; no clear D gene. The V end was cut by 5 bases, the J end by 0 bases, with 7 bases between. The CDR3 is 13 residues long. Germline V gives CDR1 SGHVS, CDR2 FNYEAQ. The DNA for the CDR3 is TGTGCCAGCAGCGGCGACCTGAACACTGAAGCTTTCTTT. Translated, it gives CASSGDLNTEAFF.

This clone was counted between two and nine times. The J gene is TRBJ2-2, the V gene TRBV5-1; 11 nucleotides agree with TRBD1. Germline V gene data show CDR1 as SGHRS and CDR2 as YFSETQ. V was clipped by 3 bases and J by 3 bases; unmatched bases: 4. CDR3 length equals 16 residues. The CDR3 here is CASSSGQGADTGELFF. As DNA, the CDR3 is TGCGCCAGCAGCTCCGGACAGGGGGCGGACACCGGGGAGCTGTTTTTT.

The chain uses TRBV25-1 and TRBJ2-7; D unclear. The CDR3 is made up of 12 amino acids. Germline V gives CDR1 MGHDK, CDR2 SYGVNS. Trimming took off 2 bases at V and 7 bases at J, with 9 bases between the two ends. The CDR3 loop reads CASSEQTSEQYF. CDR3 DNA: TGTGCCAGCAGTGAACAAACAAGTGAGCAGTACTTC.

This clone was seen a few times. The V call is TRBV5-1, the J call TRBJ1-1; no firm D call. The germline CDR1 and CDR2 sequences are SGHRS and YFSETQ. With 4 bases removed from V and 5 bases from J, the gap between germline ends came to 15 bases. The CDR3 covers 14 residues. The CDR3 nucleotides are TGCGCCAGCAGCGGCGAAATCGCGGGGACTGAAGCTTTCTTT. Encoded protein: CASSGEIAGTEAFF.

For this clone: The sample holds other DNA sequences that translate to the same CDR3. The chain links TRBV7-9 to TRBJ2-3, with D tentatively TRBD2 (6 bases). The CDR3 is 14 amino acids. Deletions cut 5 bases from V and 6 bases from J, with 15 bases between. Germline V gene data show CDR1 as SEHNR and CDR2 as FQNEAQ (reference sequence). The CDR3 loop is CASSPLGGSDTQYF. The CDR3 DNA reads as TGTGCCAGCAGCCCGTTGGGGGGATCGGATACGCAGTATTTT.

This chain connects TRBV29-1 to TRBJ2-5; no reliable D call. Germline values: CDR1 SQVTM, CDR2 ANQGSEA. Trimming pared 0 bases from V and 5 bases from J, leaving 16 bases between. The CDR3 contains 15 residues. The CDR3 DNA reads as TGCAGCGTTGAAGAGGGCAGGACCCCCCGCGAGACCCAGTACTTC. Protein product: CSVEEGRTPRETQYF.

A note on this clone: Sequence at one end of the junction differs from germline and may be a read error. This rearrangement joins TRBV20-1 to TRBJ1-1; D is ambiguous. This CDR3 contains 11 residues. CDR1 DFQATT and CDR2 SNEGSKA come from the germline V gene (reference sequence). CDR3 nucleotides: TGCAGTGCCCCGGCATCGGATCTCGACCTGTTT. Translation: CSAPASDLDLF.

This clone was observed a handful of times. The rearrangement joins TRBV15 to TRBJ1-1; 7 bases map to TRBD1. The germline V gene has CDR1 LNHNV and CDR2 YYDKDF (reference sequence). The trim removed 0 bases at V and 4 bases at J, leaving 5 bases unmatched. The CDR3 spans 15 residues. CDR3 residues: CATSRDSRTGTEAFF. The CDR3 nucleotides are TGTGCCACCAGCAGAGATTCCCGGACAGGCACTGAAGCTTTCTTT.

The rearrangement joins TRBV6-5 to TRBJ2-5; 7 bases line up with TRBD1. The V segment lost 6 bases and the J segment 4 bases; nucleotides outside the gene matches: 5. Germline V gene data show CDR1 as MNHEY and CDR2 as SVGAGI. There are 13 residues in the CDR3. CDR3 sequence: CASRFRQGETQYF. For the CDR3, the DNA is TGTGCCAGCAGATTCCGACAGGGAGAGACCCAGTACTTC.

In this sample, this clone turned up a few times. The chain links TRBV5-1 to TRBJ2-5, with 7 bases that match TRBD2. The length of the CDR3 is 14 residues. Germline assignment: CDR1 SGHRS and CDR2 YFSETQ. V was clipped by 0 bases and J by 4 bases; unmatched bases: 3. The CDR3: CASSLDRGGETQYF. CDR3 in DNA: TGCGCCAGCAGCTTGGACCGCGGGGGAGAGACCCAGTACTTC.

The chain employs TRBV11-2 and TRBJ1-6; perhaps TRBD1 as D (5 bases). Trimming left V 5 bases short and J 9 bases short, with 11 bases between. This CDR3 is 13 amino acids long. Per the germline V gene, CDR1 is SGHAT and CDR2 is FQNNGV. This CDR3 reads CASSQVRGSPLHF. Here the CDR3 DNA reads TGTGCCAGCAGCCAAGTAAGGGGTTCACCCCTCCACTTT.

The V call is TRBV7-9, the J call TRBJ2-3; D perhaps matches TRBD1 (6 bases). Germline assignment: CDR1 SEHNR and CDR2 FQNEAQ (reference sequence). CDR3 size: 16 residues. Between the trimmed V and J ends, which lost 1 base and 5 bases, there was a span of 16 bases. CDR3 nucleotide sequence: TGTGCCAGCAGCTTAGAGGGGGTAGAGCCCGAAGATACGCAGTATTTT. It specifies CASSLEGVEPEDTQYF. The variable domain in full, completed from reference TRBV7-9 and TRBJ2-3, reads DTGVSQNPRHKITKRGQNVTFRCDPISEHNRLYWYRQTLGQGPEFLTYFQNEAQLEKSRLLSDRFSAERPKGSFSTLEIQRTEQGDSAMYLCASSLEGVEPEDTQYFGPGTRLTVL.

This clone was detected only once. V usage is TRBV14 and J usage is TRBJ2-7, with D perhaps given as TRBD1 or TRBD2 (5 bases each). Germline lookup yields CDR1 SGHDN and CDR2 FVKESK. V dropped 3 bases and J dropped 6 bases, with 6 bases sitting between them. This CDR3 has 11 residues. The CDR3 here is CASSHGGEQYF. Here the CDR3 DNA reads TGTGCCAGCAGCCATGGGGGCGAGCAGTACTTC.

A few counts support this clone. The rearrangement links TRBV4-1 to TRBJ1-6; TRBD1 is a possible D gene (6 bases). This CDR3 has 16 amino acids. Germline V gene data show CDR1 as MGHRA and CDR2 as YSYEKL. The germline V and J ends were trimmed by 4 bases and 8 bases, with 18 bases remaining between them. Here the CDR3 DNA reads TGCGCCAGCAGCCCCTCTCCCGGACAGTGGGATTCACCCCTCCACTTT. As protein: CASSPSPGQWDSPLHF.

The rearrangement uses TRBV6-6 and TRBJ2-5, with 9 positions matching TRBD1. Trimming at V came to 5 bases and at J to 5 bases, leaving 9 bases not matched to a gene. The CDR3 has 15 amino acids. Germline V gives CDR1 MNHNY, CDR2 SVGAGI (reference sequence). This CDR3 is CASSPTGGRRETQYF. As DNA, the CDR3 is TGTGCCAGCAGTCCGACAGGGGGGCGCAGGGAGACCCAGTACTTC.

V gene TRBV4-2 combines with J gene TRBJ2-5; no firm D call. CDR3 length: 15 residues. V shed 0 bases and J shed 2 bases, with 10 bases lying between them. Per the germline V gene, CDR1 is LGHNA and CDR2 is YNFKEQ. Written as DNA, the CDR3 is TGTGCCAGCAGCCAAGAAGCGAGGCAGCAAGAGACCCAGTACTTC. Residues: CASSQEARQQETQYF.